One sample yielded the 29 T cell receptor beta chains listed below, sequenced in a study of cytomegalovirus exposure and HLA in healthy donors. It was with 60 Vbeta and 13 Jbeta primers that the PCR ran. TCRdb's copy holds only in-frame clones and misses some; the assay was immunoSEQ multiplex PCR. Of over 150,000 clones in the sample, about 80% are singletons; the top ten hold around 7.3%. The sequenced sample was PBMCs. All receptors derive from a man aged 25-45 years in good health and CMV-seropositive.

CDR3: CASSYTQGAHEKLFF. CDR3 coding DNA: TGTGCCAGCAGTTACACACAGGGGGCGCACGAAAAACTGTTTTTT. The V call is TRBV6-6, the J call TRBJ1-4; 9 bases are shared with TRBD1. This CDR3 is built from 15 residues. In germline, CDR1 is MNHNY, CDR2 SVGAGI (reference sequence). After removal of 2 bases from V and 8 bases from J, the junction contained 6 bases not matched to a gene.

This sequence joins TRBV2 and TRBJ2-3; possibly TRBD1 for D (6 bases). Per the germline V gene, CDR1 is SNHLY and CDR2 is FYNNEI. The CDR3 is 15 residues long. The germline V and J ends were trimmed by 10 bases and 1 base, with 18 bases remaining between them. The CDR3 DNA follows: TGTGCCACCGAACCCGGGACATCGGGCACAGATACGCAGTATTTT. Protein product: CATEPGTSGTDTQYF.

The chain couples TRBV7-9 to TRBJ2-1, with a possible D match to TRBD2 (6 bases). This CDR3 comprises 17 residues. V was clipped by 5 bases and J by 2 bases, with 19 bases between them. Germline lookup yields CDR1 SEHNR and CDR2 FQNEAQ (reference sequence). The CDR3 DNA follows: TGTGCCAGCAGCCCGAACCTGCGGGGCTCCGCCTACAATGAGCAGTTCTTC. Amino acid sequence: CASSPNLRGSAYNEQFF.

A few counts support this clone. The chain carries TRBV7-9 and TRBJ2-2, with 8 positions matching TRBD2. Germline V gene sequence: CDR1 SEHNR, CDR2 FQNEAQ (reference sequence). CDR3 size: 15 residues. Germline trimming cut 7 bases from V and 5 bases from J; bases unmatched to any gene: 9. CDR3 DNA: TGTGCCAGCACACCACCCGGGGGGGAAACCGGGGAGCTGTTTTTT. Translating it yields CASTPPGGETGELFF.

The V gene is TRBV30, the J gene TRBJ1-5; perhaps TRBD1 as D (5 bases). V was trimmed by 3 bases and J by 3 bases, leaving 9 bases between them. CDR3 size: 13 residues. Germline V lookup: CDR1 GTSNPN, CDR2 SVGIG (reference sequence). CDR3 amino acids: CAWRGVDNQPQHF. In DNA form, the CDR3 reads TGTGCCTGGAGAGGGGTTGACAATCAGCCCCAGCATTTT.

The J gene is TRBJ1-2, the V gene TRBV2, with D unresolved. The CDR3 runs to 14 residues. Germline V gene lookup returns CDR1 SNHLY and CDR2 FYNNEI. V was trimmed by 7 bases and J by 0 bases, leaving 12 bases between them. CDR3: CASTPSVSNYGYTF. The CDR3 coding sequence is TGTGCCAGCACCCCCAGTGTTTCTAACTATGGCTACACCTTC.

J is TRBJ2-7 and V is TRBV11-2; 10 bases are a match to TRBD2. Per germline, CDR1 SGHAT and CDR2 FQNNGV. Trimming removed 1 base from V and 6 bases from J; junction bases left unmatched: 9. This CDR3 spans 16 amino acids. The CDR3 DNA reads TGTGCCAGCAGCTTAGTTTCCCTAGCGGGAGTAGGCGAGCAGTACTTC. Translated, it gives CASSLVSLAGVGEQYF.

The CDR3 DNA is TGTGCCAGTAGTCCCCGGTCCGGGACAGGGATCGGGGTGAACACTGAAGCTTTCTTT. Protein product: CASSPRSGTGIGVNTEAFF. The J gene is TRBJ1-1, the V gene TRBV19, with TRBD1 identical over 9 bases. The V and J ends lost 5 bases and 0 bases, in that order; junction bases with no gene match: 16. This CDR3 has 19 residues. Germline CDR1 LNHDA, CDR2 SQIVND (reference sequence).

In this sample, this clone turned up a few times. The V call is TRBV6-1, the J call TRBJ2-7; weak D call: TRBD2 (5 bases). Trimming took off 0 bases at V and 3 bases at J, with 12 bases between the two ends. The CDR3 runs 15 residues. Germline CDR1 MNHNS, CDR2 SASEGT. The CDR3 reads CASSEARSGDYEQYF. The CDR3 DNA reads TGTGCCAGCAGTGAAGCAAGGTCCGGGGACTACGAGCAGTACTTC.

The J gene is TRBJ2-5, the V gene TRBV7-9; 10 bases match TRBD2. This CDR3 region has 15 residues. Trimming took 4 bases from V and 5 from J; bases not matched to a gene: 7. Germline V gives CDR1 SEHNR, CDR2 FQNEAQ (reference sequence). The CDR3 reads CASSSPAGGHETQYF. Here the CDR3 DNA reads TGTGCCAGCAGCTCACCAGCGGGGGGGCATGAGACCCAGTACTTC. The full variable domain, with the rest looked up from reference TRBV7-9 and TRBJ2-5, is DTGVSQNPRHKITKRGQNVTFRCDPISEHNRLYWYRQTLGQGPEFLTYFQNEAQLEKSRLLSDRFSAERPKGSFSTLEIQRTEQGDSAMYLCASSSPAGGHETQYFGPGTRLLVL.

The chain carries TRBV7-8 and TRBJ1-5; 8 nucleotides agree with TRBD1. Germline CDR1 reads SGHVS; CDR2 reads FQNEAQ. This CDR3 region has 15 residues. Trimming at V came to 1 base and at J to 7 bases, leaving 6 bases not matched to a gene. This CDR3 reads CASSLGTGSRQPQHF. CDR3 sequence (DNA): TGTGCCAGCAGCTTAGGGACAGGGAGTAGGCAGCCCCAGCATTTT.

V usage is TRBV9 and J usage is TRBJ1-1; D perhaps matches TRBD1 (6 bases). The V end lost 2 bases, the J end lost 1 base, and 9 bases lay between the germline ends. CDR1 and CDR2 from the germline V gene are SGDLS and YYNGEE. The CDR3 is 14 residues long. CDR3 amino acids: CASSVTGTNTEAFF. The CDR3 nucleotides are TGTGCCAGCAGCGTTACAGGGACGAACACTGAAGCTTTCTTT.

The V call is TRBV11-2, the J call TRBJ1-2; 7 bases fit TRBD1. CDR3 size: 15 residues. The junction had 10 bases not matched to a gene; V was cut back by 5 bases and J by 4 bases. Per the germline V gene, CDR1 is SGHAT and CDR2 is FQNNGV. This CDR3 is CASSPDRTGGYGYTF. CDR3 nucleotide sequence: TGTGCCAGCAGCCCGGACAGGACCGGCGGCTATGGCTACACCTTC.

The V call is TRBV7-9, the J call TRBJ2-5, with TRBD2 matching over 8 bases. The J call may be wrong; the DNA end is better matched by TRBJ2-7. The germline V gene has CDR1 SEHNR and CDR2 FQNEAQ (reference sequence). The CDR3 sequence is 17 residues long. CDR3 residues: CASSVDPGLDMVYEQYF. For the CDR3, the DNA is TGTGCCAGCAGCGTAGATCCGGGACTAGACATGGTCTACGAGCAGTACTTC.

V is TRBV9 and J is TRBJ2-1, with 10 bases matching TRBD2. Trimming removed 4 bases from V and 2 bases from J; junction bases left unmatched: 3. The CDR3 loop spans 15 amino acids. Germline CDR1 and CDR2: SGDLS and YYNGEE. The CDR3 DNA reads as TGTGCCAGCAGCCCCGGGACTAGCGCCTACAATGAGCAGTTCTTC. Its protein is CASSPGTSAYNEQFF.

The rearrangement links TRBV6-5 to TRBJ2-1, with TRBD2 matching over 8 bases. Germline V lookup: CDR1 MNHEY, CDR2 SVGAGI. CDR3 size: 15 residues. The trim removed 4 bases at V and 2 bases at J, leaving 4 bases unmatched. Written as DNA, the CDR3 is TGTGCCAGCAGTTCTCCGGGACTAGCCTACAATGAGCAGTTCTTC. The encoded protein is CASSSPGLAYNEQFF.

This chain links TRBV6-5 with TRBJ1-1; 7 bases line up with TRBD1. Trimming at V came to 2 bases and at J to 5 bases, leaving 2 bases not matched to a gene. This CDR3 contains 13 residues. Germline V CDR1 and CDR2: MNHEY, SVGAGI. The CDR3 DNA is TGTGCCAGCAGTTACCTACAGGGGACTGAAGCTTTCTTT. It specifies CASSYLQGTEAFF.

The rearrangement links TRBV7-9 to TRBJ2-3, with D maybe TRBD2 (5 bases). Germline CDR1 and CDR2: SEHNR and FQNEAQ (reference sequence). The CDR3 runs 16 residues. Trimming removed 4 bases from V and 2 bases from J, with 16 bases in between. For the CDR3, the DNA is TGTGCCAGCAGCTCACTAGGCGGAAAACACACAGATACGCAGTATTTT. Its translation is CASSSLGGKHTDTQYF.

The CDR3 is CASSDSVAGIPYEQYF. The CDR3 DNA follows: TGCGCCAGCAGTGATTCGGTAGCGGGAATCCCCTACGAGCAGTACTTC. J is TRBJ2-7 and V is TRBV10-1, with 8 nucleotides matching TRBD2. Germline CDR1 reads WNHNN; CDR2 reads SYGVQD (reference sequence). V was pared by 3 bases and J by 2 bases, with 9 bases of the junction left unmatched. The CDR3 length is 16 residues.

The chain has TRBV6-5 and TRBJ2-7, with a possible D match to TRBD2 (6 bases). The V gene lost 6 bases and the J gene lost 0 bases, with 15 bases spanning the gap. The CDR3 has 15 amino acids. Germline values: CDR1 MNHEY, CDR2 SVGAGI. CDR3 loop: CASRVSGGSSYEQYF. CDR3 coding DNA: TGTGCCAGCAGAGTTAGTGGGGGGAGCTCCTACGAGCAGTACTTC.

The chain has TRBV28 and TRBJ2-1; TRBD2 might be the D (6 bases). The CDR3 has 15 residues. V was shortened by 2 bases and J by 4 bases, with 12 bases between the two germline ends. Germline CDR1 and CDR2: MDHEN and SYDVKM. The CDR3 coding sequence is TGTGCCAGCAGTTTACGGGGGAGAGGGTACAATGAGCAGTTCTTC. The encoded protein is CASSLRGRGYNEQFF.

This clone turned up a few times. The chain uses TRBV5-1 and TRBJ1-3; the D gene is possibly TRBD1 (6 bases). The V gene lost 0 bases and the J gene lost 0 bases, with 7 bases spanning the gap. Germline CDR1 SGHRS, CDR2 YFSETQ. CDR3 length: 15 residues. The CDR3 protein is CASSLAGDSGNTIYF. In DNA form, the CDR3 reads TGCGCCAGCAGCTTGGCAGGGGACTCTGGAAACACCATATATTTT.

The sample holds a few counts of this clone. The chain links TRBV9 to TRBJ2-2, with 10 bases matching TRBD1. Unmatched junction bases numbered 6, after V lost 3 bases and J lost 7 bases. The germline CDR1 and CDR2 sequences are SGDLS and YYNGEE. The CDR3 totals 15 residues. CDR3 sequence (DNA): TGTGCCAGCAGCGCGAGACAGGGGGCTGGCGGGGAGCTGTTTTTT. This codes for CASSARQGAGGELFF.

The chain uses TRBV25-1 and TRBJ2-3; TRBD2 agrees at 7 bases. The germline gives CDR1 MGHDK, CDR2 SYGVNS. Unmatched junction bases numbered 15, after V lost 4 bases and J lost 2 bases. CDR3 size: 18 residues. In nucleotides, the CDR3 is TGTGCCAGCAGTGTGGGGGGGAGGGGAAGCGCACCCACAGATACGCAGTATTTT. This translates into CASSVGGRGSAPTDTQYF.

The chain employs TRBV19 and TRBJ2-7; TRBD2 is a possible D gene (6 bases). Germline loops: CDR1 LNHDA, CDR2 SQIVND (reference sequence). V was clipped by 5 bases and J by 2 bases, with 19 bases between them. The CDR3 sequence is 16 residues long. CDR3 protein: CASSLPLGGTTYEQYF. DNA of the CDR3: TGTGCCAGTAGTCTCCCCTTGGGGGGAACTACCTACGAGCAGTACTTC.

The rearrangement uses TRBV28 and TRBJ1-1; 11 bases line up with TRBD1. Germline CDR1 and CDR2: MDHEN and SYDVKM. The CDR3 length is 17 residues. V gave up 2 bases and J gave up 4 bases; unmatched junction bases: 9. The CDR3 region has the DNA TGTGCCAGCAGTTTACCCCCAGGGACAGGGGGGCTCACTGAAGCTTTCTTT. The encoded protein is CASSLPPGTGGLTEAFF.

The chain carries TRBV7-2 and TRBJ2-3; TRBD2 aligns across 11 bases. CDR3 size: 19 residues. Trimming at V came to 6 bases and at J to 0 bases, leaving 14 bases not matched to a gene. CDR1 and CDR2 from the germline V gene are SGHTA and FQGNSA. The CDR3 nucleotides read TGTGCCAGCAGTTTTACCCTGTCTAGCGGGGGGTCTAGCACAGATACGCAGTATTTT. This encodes CASSFTLSSGGSSTDTQYF.

This rearrangement joins TRBV11-2 to TRBJ2-1, with 8 bases fitting TRBD1. After removal of 5 bases from V and 5 bases from J, the junction contained 5 bases not matched to a gene. From germline, CDR1 is SGHAT and CDR2 FQNNGV. The CDR3 is 14 amino acids. The CDR3 coding sequence is TGTGCCAGCAGCCCACTCAGGGGGCACAATGAGCAGTTCTTC. Translated: CASSPLRGHNEQFF.

The chain couples TRBV28 to TRBJ2-7; 9 nucleotides align to TRBD2. CDR1 is MDHEN, CDR2 SYDVKM, per germline. There are 16 residues in the CDR3. Germline trimming cut 4 bases from V and 2 bases from J; bases unmatched to any gene: 9. The CDR3 here is CASSSLAGPVTYEQYF. The CDR3 DNA is TGTGCCAGCAGTTCCCTAGCGGGGCCCGTCACCTACGAGCAGTACTTC. Together with reference TRBV28 and TRBJ2-7, the CDR3 gives the full variable domain: DVKVTQSSRYLVKRTGEKVFLECVQDMDHENMFWYRQDPGLGLRLIYFSYDVKMKEKGDIPEGYSVSREKKERFSLILESASTNQTSMYLCASSSLAGPVTYEQYFGPGTRLTVT.